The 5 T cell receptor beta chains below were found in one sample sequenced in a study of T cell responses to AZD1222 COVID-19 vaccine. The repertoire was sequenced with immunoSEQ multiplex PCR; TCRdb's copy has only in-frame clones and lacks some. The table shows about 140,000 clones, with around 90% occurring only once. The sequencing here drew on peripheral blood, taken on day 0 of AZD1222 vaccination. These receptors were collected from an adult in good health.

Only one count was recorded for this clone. In DNA form, the CDR3 reads TGCGCCAGCAGCCAAGGTTACCAGGGATACACTGAAGCTTTCTTT. As protein: CASSQGYQGYTEAFF. V gene TRBV4-3 combines with J gene TRBJ1-1; D may be TRBD1 (5 bases). Between the trimmed V and J ends, which lost 1 base and 3 bases, there was a span of 12 bases. The CDR3 runs 15 residues. Germline V gene data show CDR1 as LGHNA and CDR2 as YSLEER.

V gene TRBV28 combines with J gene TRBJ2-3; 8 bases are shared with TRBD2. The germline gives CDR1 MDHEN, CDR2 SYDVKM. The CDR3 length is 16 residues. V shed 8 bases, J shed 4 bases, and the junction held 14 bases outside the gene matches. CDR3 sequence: CASGSGGTIWADTQYF. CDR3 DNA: TGTGCCAGCGGATCGGGAGGGACAATCTGGGCAGATACGCAGTATTTT.

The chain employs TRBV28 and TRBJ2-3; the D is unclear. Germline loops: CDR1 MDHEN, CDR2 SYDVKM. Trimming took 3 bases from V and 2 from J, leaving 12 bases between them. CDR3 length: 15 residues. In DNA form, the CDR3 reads TGTGCCAGCAGTTTCTCGGCGGCCTTCACAGATACGCAGTATTTT. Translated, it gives CASSFSAAFTDTQYF. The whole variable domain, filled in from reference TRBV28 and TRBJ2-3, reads DVKVTQSSRYLVKRTGEKVFLECVQDMDHENMFWYRQDPGLGLRLIYFSYDVKMKEKGDIPEGYSVSREKKERFSLILESASTNQTSMYLCASSFSAAFTDTQYFGPGTRLTVL.

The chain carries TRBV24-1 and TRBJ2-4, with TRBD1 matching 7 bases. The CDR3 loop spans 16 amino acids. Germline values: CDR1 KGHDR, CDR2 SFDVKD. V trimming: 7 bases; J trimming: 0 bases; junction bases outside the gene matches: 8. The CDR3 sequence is CATSEGTGVAKNIQYF. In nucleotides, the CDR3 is TGTGCCACCAGCGAGGGAACAGGGGTAGCCAAAAACATTCAGTACTTC.

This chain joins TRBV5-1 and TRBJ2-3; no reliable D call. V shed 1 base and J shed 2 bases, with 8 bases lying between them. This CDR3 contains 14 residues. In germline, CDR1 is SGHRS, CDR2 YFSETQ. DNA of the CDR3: TGCGCCAGCAGCTTGAGACCACTCACAGATACGCAGTATTTT. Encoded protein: CASSLRPLTDTQYF.